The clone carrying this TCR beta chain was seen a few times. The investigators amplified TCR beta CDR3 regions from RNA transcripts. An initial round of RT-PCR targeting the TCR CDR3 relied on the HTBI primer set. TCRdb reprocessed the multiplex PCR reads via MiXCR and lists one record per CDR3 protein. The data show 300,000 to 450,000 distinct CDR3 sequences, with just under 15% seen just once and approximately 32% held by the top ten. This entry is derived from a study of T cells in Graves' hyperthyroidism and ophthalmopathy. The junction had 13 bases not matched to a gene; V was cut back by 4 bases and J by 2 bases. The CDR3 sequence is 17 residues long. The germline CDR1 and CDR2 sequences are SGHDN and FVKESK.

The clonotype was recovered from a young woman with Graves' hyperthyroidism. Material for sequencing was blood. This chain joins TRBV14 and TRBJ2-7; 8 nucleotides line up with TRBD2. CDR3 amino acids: CASSPGLAGLLPYEQYF. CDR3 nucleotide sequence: TGTGCCAGCAGCCCGGGTCTAGCGGGCCTGCTGCCCTACGAGCAGTACTTC.